A selection of T cell receptor beta chains follows, all from one sample in a study of T-cell reconstitution after alpha-beta-depleted transplantation in children. TCRdb re-called the PCR reads through MiXCR, storing one row per CDR3 protein. The sample shows around 670,000 distinct CDR3 sequences, under 15% of them seen only once. The starting material was PBMCs, obtained before TCRalphabeta/CD19-depleted stem cell transplant. These receptors were collected from a girl aged 2 to 9 with congenital amegakaryocytic thrombocytopenia, due to receive a stem cell transplant. The CDR3 runs from the conserved cysteine through the conserved F or W. The D gene is left open where the match is weak. A row's size may be missing; if present it is once, few, many or a size class.

15,TRBV5-1,TRBJ2-7,-,TRBD2,TGCGCCAGCAGCGCGGGGTGGGACTATTCCCCCCAGCAGTACTTC,CASSAGWDYSPQQYF
17,TRBV12-3/TRBV12-4,TRBJ2-3,few,TRBD2,TGTGCCAGCAGTTCCCAAGGACTAGCGGGGCTATTAGATACGCAGTATTTT,CASSSQGLAGLLDTQYF
14,TRBV7-2,TRBJ1-1,many,-,TGTGCCAGCAGCCCTCCTGGGTATCACACTGAAGCTTTCTTT,CASSPPGYHTEAFF
15,TRBV5-1,TRBJ2-2,-,TRBD2,TGCGCCAGCAAATTGACTAGCGGAAACACCGGGGAGCTGTTTTTT,CASKLTSGNTGELFF
19,TRBV7-2,TRBJ1-1,many,-,TGTGCCAGCAGCATCTCCCCGGGGCAACGGGGGGGGCCGAACACTGAAGCTTTCTTT,CASSISPGQRGGPNTEAFF
16,TRBV28,TRBJ2-1,many,TRBD2,TGTGCCAGCAGTCCTACAGTCCCGGGACTAGGGAATGAGCAGTTCTTC,CASSPTVPGLGNEQFF
16,TRBV5-1,TRBJ2-7,-,-,TGCGCCAGCAGCTTGGGGTCGGGAGTTACCTACAATGAGCAGTACTTC,CASSLGSGVTYNEQYF
15,TRBV20-1,TRBJ1-2,few,TRBD1,TGCAGTGCTCCGGTCCTTTCGGGACAGACCTATGGCTACACCTTC,CSAPVLSGQTYGYTF
12,TRBV20-1,TRBJ2-2,many,-,TGCAGTGGGGGATCGAACACCGGGGAGCTGTTTTTT,CSGGSNTGELFF
14,TRBV12-3/TRBV12-4,TRBJ2-7,many,TRBD1,TGTGCCAGCAGTCGGACAGGGGGCATATACGAGCAGTACTTC,CASSRTGGIYEQYF
16,TRBV20-1,TRBJ2-1,many,-,TGCAGTGCAGAAAGAACGGTTGACAGGTATTGGGATGAGCAGTTCTTC,CSAERTVDRYWDEQFF
15,TRBV4-2,TRBJ1-1,few,-,TGTGCCAGCAGCCAACGGCGGGCCATGAACACTGAAGCTTTCTTT,CASSQRRAMNTEAFF
15,TRBV20-1,TRBJ2-5,many,-,TGCAGTGCTAGAGTGGCCGACCTACCCCAAGAGACCCAGTACTTC,CSARVADLPQETQYF
14,TRBV20-1,TRBJ2-5,-,-,TGCAGTGCTAGAGACGGGCGGATCCAAGAGACCCAGTACTTC,CSARDGRIQETQYF
19,TRBV19,TRBJ1-5,-,TRBD1,TGTGCCAGTAGGACCCAATACCTTCCGGGACAGGGGCCGGGAGGTCCCCAGCATTTT,CASRTQYLPGQGPGGPQHF
17,TRBV10-3,TRBJ2-1,-,-,TGTGCCATCAGACCCTCGACTCTCCCCCCTTTACCCAATGAGCAGTTCTTC,CAIRPSTLPPLPNEQFF
13,TRBV20-1,TRBJ1-1,-,-,TGCAGTGCTAGAACCAAGGGCCGTCACGGAGCTTTCTTT,CSARTKGRHGAFF
16,TRBV5-1,TRBJ2-1,few,TRBD1,TGCGCCAGCAGCCAAAAGACAGGGGGCTATGGGAATGAGCAGTTCTTC,CASSQKTGGYGNEQFF
17,TRBV5-1,TRBJ2-2,few,TRBD2,TGCGCCAGCAGTGGTATCCGACTAGCGAGCAACACCGGGGAGCTGTTTTTT,CASSGIRLASNTGELFF
16,TRBV27,TRBJ2-7,few,-,TGTGCCAGCAGCGGCGGTCCAGGGCTGACCTCCTACGAGCAGTACTTC,CASSGGPGLTSYEQYF
15,TRBV4-1,TRBJ2-7,-,-,TGCGCCAGCAGCCAAGTGGGAGACACGGCCTACGAGCAGTACTTC,CASSQVGDTAYEQYF
12,TRBV24-1,TRBJ1-1,few,-,TGTGCCACCAGTGAGAGAGGAACTGAAGCTTTCTTT,CATSERGTEAFF
19,TRBV5-1,TRBJ2-3,few,-,TGCGCCAGCAGCACAGCATTCCTAGACCGCCGTGCTAGCACAGATACGCAGTATTTT,CASSTAFLDRRASTDTQYF
12,TRBV29-1,TRBJ2-5,few,-,TGCAGCGTCGCTGGACCCCAAGAGACCCAGTACTTC,CSVAGPQETQYF
13,TRBV12-3/TRBV12-4,TRBJ1-2,many,-,TGTGCCAGCTATGTAAGGGGGGTGAGCGGCTACACCTTC,CASYVRGVSGYTF
16,TRBV18,TRBJ1-1,many,-,TGTGCCAGCTCACCGCCAACGAGGACAGTGAACACTGAAGCTTTCTTT,CASSPPTRTVNTEAFF
15,TRBV7-9,TRBJ1-6,many,-,TGTGCCAGCAGCCTAGCTCAGGGTTTTGATTCACCCCTCCACTTT,CASSLAQGFDSPLHF
15,TRBV7-2,TRBJ2-7,many,TRBD1,TGTGCCAGCAGCTTAGCGTGGGGACAGTCCTACGAGCAGTACTTC,CASSLAWGQSYEQYF
17,TRBV15,TRBJ2-1,-,-,TGTGCCACCAGCAGCCTTAGATCCGAGAGCTCCTACAATGAGCAGTTCTTC,CATSSLRSESSYNEQFF
12,TRBV5-1,TRBJ2-7,-,-,TGCGCCAGCAGCTCACAGGGTACCGAGCAGTACTTC,CASSSQGTEQYF
13,TRBV5-1,TRBJ2-7,many,-,TGCGCCAGCAGCTTGGCGGTGGACGACGAGCAGTACTTC,CASSLAVDDEQYF
11,TRBV7-6,TRBJ2-3,-,-,TGTGCCAGCCGGCTGCAGGATACGCAGTATTTT,CASRLQDTQYF
14,TRBV15,TRBJ2-1,many,-,TGTGCCACCAGCCCAATTCCCGGCGGGAATGAGCAGTTCTTC,CATSPIPGGNEQFF
16,TRBV7-9,TRBJ2-7,-,TRBD2,TGTGCCAGCAGCTTAGCGTCTAGCGGGAGGTCCTACGAGCAGTACTTC,CASSLASSGRSYEQYF
23,TRBV7-6,TRBJ2-2,-,TRBD2,TGTGCCAGCAGCTTTATCTTGGGGGCTCCGGGACTAGCGGGAGGCCCGAACACCGGGGAGCTGTTTTTT,CASSFILGAPGLAGGPNTGELFF
15,TRBV20-1,TRBJ2-3,-,TRBD1,TGCAGTGCTAGAGACCCACAGGGGAACACAGATACGCAGTATTTT,CSARDPQGNTDTQYF
14,TRBV10-2,TRBJ2-7,many,-,TGCGCCAGCAGTGAAGGGATCTTCTCCTACGAGCAGTACTTC,CASSEGIFSYEQYF
13,TRBV5-1,TRBJ2-1,many,-,TGCGCCAGCACCATAATATCCGGGGATGAGCAGTTCTTC,CASTIISGDEQFF
13,TRBV29-1,TRBJ1-1,many,-,TGCAGCGTTGTGTCAGGGGCGTGGACTGAAGCTTTCTTT,CSVVSGAWTEAFF
18,TRBV3-1,TRBJ1-2,-,TRBD1,TGTGCCAGCAGCCAGGACAGGGGGCTCGGGACAGGGCACTATGGCTACACCTTC,CASSQDRGLGTGHYGYTF
14,TRBV20-1,TRBJ1-4,many,TRBD1,TGCAGTGCTAGAGTCAGGGGGACAAATGAAAAACTGTTTTTT,CSARVRGTNEKLFF